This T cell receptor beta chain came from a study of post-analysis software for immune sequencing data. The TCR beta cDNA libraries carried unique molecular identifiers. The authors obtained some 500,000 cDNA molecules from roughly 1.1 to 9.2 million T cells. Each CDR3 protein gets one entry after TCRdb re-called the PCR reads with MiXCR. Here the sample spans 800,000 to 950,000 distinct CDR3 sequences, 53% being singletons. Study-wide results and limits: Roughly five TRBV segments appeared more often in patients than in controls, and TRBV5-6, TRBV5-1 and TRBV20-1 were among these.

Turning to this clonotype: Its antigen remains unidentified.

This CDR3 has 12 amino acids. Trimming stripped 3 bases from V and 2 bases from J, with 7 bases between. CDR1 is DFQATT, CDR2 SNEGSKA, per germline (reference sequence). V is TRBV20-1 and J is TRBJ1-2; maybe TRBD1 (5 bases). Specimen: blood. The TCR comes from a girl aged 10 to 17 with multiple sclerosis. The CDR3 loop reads CSASNRNYGYTF. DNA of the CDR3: TGCAGTGCTAGTAACAGGAACTATGGCTACACCTTC.